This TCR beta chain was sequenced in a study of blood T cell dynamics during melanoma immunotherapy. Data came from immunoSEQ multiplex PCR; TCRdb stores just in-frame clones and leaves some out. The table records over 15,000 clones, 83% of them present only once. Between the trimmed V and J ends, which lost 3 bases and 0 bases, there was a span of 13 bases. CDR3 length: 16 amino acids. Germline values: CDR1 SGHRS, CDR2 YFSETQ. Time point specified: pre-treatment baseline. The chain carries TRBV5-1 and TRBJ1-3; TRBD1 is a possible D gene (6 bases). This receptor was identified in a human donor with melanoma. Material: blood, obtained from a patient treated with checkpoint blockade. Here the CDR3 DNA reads TGCGCCAGCAGCTGGGGGGGCTCAGGCTCTGGAAACACCATATATTTT. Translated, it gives CASSWGGSGSGNTIYF.